This passage covers 29 T cell receptor beta chains from one sample sequenced in a study of T cells in Graves' hyperthyroidism and ophthalmopathy. Amplified regions were TCR beta CDR3 sequences from RNA transcripts. A first-round RT-PCR of the TCR CDR3 used the HTBI primer set. TCRdb reprocessed the multiplex PCR reads with MiXCR, giving one entry per CDR3 protein. The sample lists nearly 600,000 distinct CDR3 sequences, over 12% occurring once. Sequencing input: blood. The receptors here all came from a young woman with Graves' ophthalmopathy.

This clonotype was recorded at least ten times. V is TRBV3-1 and J is TRBJ1-6; D is undetermined. The V end lost 0 bases, the J end lost 13 bases, and 13 bases lay between the germline ends. The CDR3 runs 14 residues. CDR1 and CDR2 (germline): LGHDT, YNNKEL (reference sequence). The CDR3 sequence: CASSQDGQLSPLHF. CDR3 DNA: TGTGCCAGCAGCCAAGACGGGCAGCTCTCTCCCCTCCACTTT.

This clonotype was detected ten times or more. The chain uses TRBV28 and TRBJ1-6; D is perhaps TRBD1 (6 bases). The CDR3 spans 20 residues. V shed 5 bases and J shed 5 bases, with 28 bases lying between them. CDR1 and CDR2 (germline): MDHEN, SYDVKM. This CDR3 reads CASSPWWYQGRGGDNSPLHF. DNA of the CDR3: TGTGCCAGCAGTCCCTGGTGGTACCAGGGTCGAGGGGGGGATAATTCACCCCTCCACTTT. The variable domain in full, with the rest retrieved from reference TRBV28 and TRBJ1-6, is DVKVTQSSRYLVKRTGEKVFLECVQDMDHENMFWYRQDPGLGLRLIYFSYDVKMKEKGDIPEGYSVSREKKERFSLILESASTNQTSMYLCASSPWWYQGRGGDNSPLHFGNGTRLTVT.

The chain links TRBV5-1 to TRBJ2-7, with a weak D call TRBD2 (5 bases). The CDR3 consists of 14 residues. V lost 1 base to trimming and J lost 0 bases, with 8 bases between them. The germline V gene encodes CDR1 SGHRS and CDR2 YFSETQ. CDR3 protein: CASSLRGYSYEQYF. In nucleotides, the CDR3 is TGCGCCAGCAGCTTGCGGGGTTACTCCTACGAGCAGTACTTC.

The V gene is TRBV6-6, the J gene TRBJ1-3, with no clear D. This CDR3 is built from 13 residues. Germline CDR1 MNHNY, CDR2 SVGAGI (reference sequence). Trimming left V 2 bases short and J 6 bases short, with 8 bases between. CDR3 sequence: CASSYTWKNTIYF. Written as DNA, the CDR3 is TGTGCCAGCAGTTACACATGGAAAAACACCATATATTTT.

In the case of this clonotype: One end of the junction fails to match germline, which may point to a read error. The rearrangement links TRBV7-9 to TRBJ1-1; no clear D gene. Germline CDR1 reads SEHNR; CDR2 reads FQNEAQ (reference sequence). The CDR3 has 15 residues. CDR3 sequence reads: CVSSLKGASNTEAFF. The CDR3 nucleotides are TGTGTCAGCAGCTTAAAGGGTGCGTCAAACACTGAAGCTTTCTTT.

On this clonotype itself: A single base separates this from a much larger clone, so it may be a read error. The CDR3 bases are TGCAGTGCTGATAATTCTCTCCGGGGGGGAGAGACCCAGTACTTC. Protein product: CSADNSLRGGETQYF. V and J are TRBV20-1 and TRBJ2-5; 8 bases agree with TRBD2. This CDR3 comprises 15 residues. Germline trimming cut 5 bases from V and 4 bases from J; bases unmatched to any gene: 12. Germline V lookup: CDR1 DFQATT, CDR2 SNEGSKA (reference sequence).

In this sample, this clonotype turned up many times. V and J are TRBV7-2 and TRBJ2-7; a possible D gene is TRBD1 (6 bases). CDR3 length equals 14 residues. CDR1 and CDR2 from the germline V gene are SGHTA and FQGNSA. V shed 5 bases and J shed 6 bases, with 17 bases lying between them. The CDR3 loop is CASSPGQLGLEQYF. CDR3 nucleotides: TGTGCCAGCAGCCCGGGACAATTAGGGCTCGAGCAGTACTTC.

This clonotype was counted many times. The V and J genes are TRBV6-6 and TRBJ2-1; D possibly corresponds to TRBD1 (6 bases). The V gene lost 1 base and the J gene lost 6 bases, with 19 bases spanning the gap. Germline V CDR1 and CDR2: MNHNY, SVGAGI (reference sequence). The CDR3 is made up of 17 amino acids. The CDR3 nucleotides are TGTGCCAGCAGTTACTTTACAGGGCCGCGAACAGGCAATGAGCAGTTCTTC. It encodes CASSYFTGPRTGNEQFF.

In its sample, this clonotype was seen many times. The rearrangement uses TRBV28 and TRBJ2-7; D remains unclear. V was clipped by 11 bases and J by 4 bases, with 18 bases between them. Germline values: CDR1 MDHEN, CDR2 SYDVKM. The CDR3 contains 13 residues. The CDR3 sequence: CAGSEQIGYEQYF. The DNA for the CDR3 is TGTGCCGGCTCAGAGCAGATCGGGTACGAGCAGTACTTC.

With respect to this clonotype: This could be a read error, since a much larger clone is one nucleotide away. The V call is TRBV7-9, the J call TRBJ2-1, with D possibly TRBD1 on 5 matching bases. CDR1 SEHNR and CDR2 FQNEAQ come from the germline V gene (reference sequence). CDR3 length: 16 amino acids. This chain's CDR3 is CASSLAYRQTYNEQLF. The CDR3 DNA sequence: TGTGCCAGCAGCTTAGCGTACAGGCAAACTTACAATGAGCAGCTCTTC. Drawing the rest from reference TRBV7-9 and TRBJ2-1, the complete variable domain is DTGVSQNPRHKITKRGQNVTFRCDPISEHNRLYWYRQTLGQGPEFLTYFQNEAQLEKSRLLSDRFSAERPKGSFSTLEIQRTEQGDSAMYLCASSLAYRQTYNEQLFGPGTRLTVL.

This clonotype has ten or more counts. The chain carries TRBV28 and TRBJ2-7; perhaps TRBD2 as D (6 bases). Germline CDR1 is MDHEN and CDR2 is SYDVKM. V was shortened by 6 bases and J by 4 bases, with 10 bases between the two germline ends. CDR3 length: 12 amino acids. CDR3 residues: CASRNGLYEQYF. The CDR3 bases are TGTGCCAGCAGAAATGGACTATACGAGCAGTACTTC.

Concerning this clonotype itself: Being one base from a much bigger clone, this may be a read error. The J gene is TRBJ1-2, the V gene TRBV19; D is uncertain. V was clipped by 7 bases and J by 4 bases, with 34 bases between them. CDR3 length: 20 residues. The germline V gene encodes CDR1 LNHDA and CDR2 SQIVND (reference sequence). CDR3 sequence: CASTSRGPKSARTLGYGYTF. For the CDR3, the DNA is TGTGCCAGTACTTCGAGAGGCCCAAAATCCGCCAGAACCCTGGGCTATGGCTACACCTTC.

At least ten counts were recorded for this clonotype. The chain combines TRBV6-1 with TRBJ1-1; D is unclear. This CDR3 contains 13 residues. V shed 9 bases and J shed 1 base, with 12 bases lying between them. CDR1 is MNHNS, CDR2 SASEGT, per germline. The CDR3 region is CASNRGKNTEAFF. The CDR3 DNA reads as TGTGCCAGTAACAGAGGCAAGAACACTGAAGCTTTCTTT.

This clonotype has a handful of counts. A much larger clone differs by one base, so this may be a read error. V is TRBV18 and J is TRBJ1-2; D is ambiguous. There are 14 residues in the CDR3. Germline V CDR1 and CDR2: KGHSH, LQKENI. DNA for the CDR3: TGTGCCAGCCCACCAACTCCTGGTGGCTATGGCTACACCTTC. Translated: CASPPTPGGYGYTF.

This clonotype was counted at least ten times. The chain is built from TRBV11-1 and TRBJ2-2; 11 positions match TRBD2. The CDR3 totals 14 residues. V shed 5 bases and J 6 bases; nucleotides not matched to a gene: 2. The germline CDR1 and CDR2 sequences are SGHAT and FQDESV (reference sequence). CDR3 in amino acids: CASSRSGRAGELFF. The CDR3 nucleotides are TGTGCCAGCAGCCGTAGCGGGAGGGCCGGGGAGCTGTTTTTT. The variable domain in full, with the rest retrieved from reference TRBV11-1 and TRBJ2-2, is EAEVAQSPRYKITEKSQAVAFWCDPISGHATLYWYRQILGQGPELLVQFQDESVVDDSQLPKDRFSAERLKGVDSTLKIQPAELGDSAMYLCASSRSGRAGELFFGEGSRLTVL.

This clonotype was seen many times. CDR3 residues: CASRAGSTDTQYF. The CDR3 bases are TGTGCCAGCAGGGCCGGGTCCACAGATACGCAGTATTTT. The chain couples TRBV12-3 or TRBV12-4 to TRBJ2-3; D gene uncertain. V lost 6 bases, J lost 2 bases, and 9 bases lay in between. The CDR3 consists of 13 residues.

Many counts were recorded for this clonotype. For the CDR3, the DNA is TGCAGCGTTGGACCCGGGACGGAAAACACCGGGGAGCTGTTTTTT. Protein sequence: CSVGPGTENTGELFF. The chain recombines TRBV29-1 with TRBJ2-2; D might be TRBD1 or TRBD2, each matching 5 bases. CDR1 and CDR2 from the germline V gene are SQVTM and ANQGSEA. Trimming left V 4 bases short and J 2 bases short, with 14 bases between. The CDR3 is made up of 15 amino acids.

This clonotype appeared many times. The rearrangement links TRBV28 to TRBJ2-1; TRBD1 is a possible D gene (5 bases). Trimming took off 2 bases at V and 2 bases at J, with 10 bases between the two ends. CDR3 length: 15 amino acids. Germline assignment: CDR1 MDHEN and CDR2 SYDVKM. CDR3 nucleotide sequence: TGTGCCAGCAGTTTACGGCAGGGTACCTACAATGAGCAGTTCTTC. As protein: CASSLRQGTYNEQFF.

In regard to this clonotype: Just one base apart from a much larger clone, this may be a read error. The genes are TRBV29-1 and TRBJ2-7, with 7 bases aligning to TRBD2. Germline loops: CDR1 SQVTM, CDR2 ANQGSEA. The CDR3 runs to 11 residues. CDR3 in DNA: TGCAGCGTTGAGCGGGAGTGGGAGCAGCACTTC. Its protein product is CSVEREWEQHF.

The chain has TRBV5-1 and TRBJ2-1; D may be TRBD1 or TRBD2 (6 bases each). The CDR3 is 17 amino acids. Trimming removed 3 bases from V and 0 bases from J, with 16 bases in between. Germline CDR1 is SGHRS and CDR2 is YFSETQ. CDR3 nucleotide sequence: TGCGCCAGCAGCTCTCTACCGGGGGCCCACTCCTACAATGAGCAGTTCTTC. It specifies CASSSLPGAHSYNEQFF.

This clonotype was observed many times. This sequence joins TRBV29-1 and TRBJ2-7; TRBD1 might be the D (5 bases). Trimming stripped 4 bases from V and 1 base from J, with 11 bases between. This CDR3 spans 13 amino acids. CDR1 and CDR2 from the germline V gene are SQVTM and ANQGSEA. The CDR3 region is CSVVKRGSYEQYF. The CDR3 DNA is TGCAGCGTTGTCAAAAGGGGATCCTACGAGCAGTACTTC.

At least ten counts were recorded for this clonotype. CDR3 in amino acids: CASSLQRPPNQPQHF. CDR3 DNA sequence: TGTGCCAGCAGCTTACAAAGGCCTCCTAATCAGCCCCAGCATTTT. This sequence joins TRBV7-2 and TRBJ1-5, with D unresolved. The V end lost 2 bases, the J end lost 4 bases, and 12 bases lay between the germline ends. This CDR3 is 15 amino acids long. CDR1 and CDR2 from the germline V gene are SGHTA and FQGNSA.

This rearrangement joins TRBV15 to TRBJ2-6; 7 nucleotides agree with TRBD1. This CDR3 spans 19 amino acids. Germline V lookup: CDR1 LNHNV, CDR2 YYDKDF (reference sequence). J gave up 7 bases and V 5 bases, and 20 bases lay outside the gene matches. Written as DNA, the CDR3 is TGTGCCACCAGCGATCGACAGGGTCGGGGTAGGGGGCGAGCCAACGTCCTGACTTTC. Protein product: CATSDRQGRGRGRANVLTF.

This clonotype was detected many times. The rearrangement joins TRBV20-1 to TRBJ2-1, with 7 bases that match TRBD2. The V and J ends lost 3 bases and 0 bases, in that order; junction bases with no gene match: 5. The germline CDR1 and CDR2 sequences are DFQATT and SNEGSKA (reference sequence). The CDR3 is 15 residues long. CDR3 nucleotides: TGCAGTGCTAGGACGCGGGGGATCTCCTACAATGAGCAGTTCTTC. As protein: CSARTRGISYNEQFF.

V gene TRBV28 combines with J gene TRBJ1-3; D is unresolved. Deletions cut 8 bases from V and 0 bases from J, with 23 bases between. Germline loops: CDR1 MDHEN, CDR2 SYDVKM. The CDR3 contains 18 residues. CDR3 DNA: TGTGCCAGCTCCCTCGGGGAACCTTACTCGCACTCTGGAAACACCATATATTTT. This gives the protein CASSLGEPYSHSGNTIYF.

In its sample, this clonotype was seen a few times. The chain links TRBV5-6 to TRBJ2-5, with 7 nucleotides matching TRBD1. The V gene end was trimmed by 0 bases and the J gene end by 5 bases; junction bases not matched to a gene: 7. The CDR3 has 15 residues. CDR1 and CDR2 from the germline V gene are SGHDT and YYEEEE. CDR3 sequence: CASSLDFTGEETQYF. In nucleotides, the CDR3 is TGTGCCAGCAGCTTGGACTTTACAGGGGAGGAGACCCAGTACTTC.

This clonotype has ten or more counts. CDR3 coding DNA: TGTGCCTGGAGTAGGCCCTCTGGGGCCAACGTCCTGACTTTC. Encoded protein: CAWSRPSGANVLTF. The V gene is TRBV30, the J gene TRBJ2-6; D is unresolved. The CDR3 is 14 residues long. From germline, CDR1 is GTSNPN and CDR2 SVGIG (reference sequence). V dropped 2 bases and J dropped 0 bases, with 5 bases sitting between them.

This clonotype turned up a few times. J is TRBJ2-7 and V is TRBV5-1; the D call may be TRBD1 or TRBD2 (5 bases each). The CDR3 is 14 residues long. V dropped 1 base and J dropped 5 bases, with 13 bases sitting between them. Germline V gives CDR1 SGHRS, CDR2 YFSETQ. The CDR3 bases are TGCGCCAGCAGCTTGCGACGGTTGGGGGACGAGCAGTACTTC. As protein: CASSLRRLGDEQYF.

The table lists this clonotype with many counts. CDR3 loop: CASSLPRTDTGELFF. DNA of the CDR3: TGTGCCAGCAGCTTACCCAGGACAGACACCGGGGAGCTGTTTTTT. The chain uses TRBV7-9 and TRBJ2-2; D may be TRBD1 (6 bases). Looked up from germline, CDR1 is SEHNR and CDR2 is FQNEAQ (reference sequence). V was trimmed by 2 bases and J by 3 bases, leaving 10 bases between them. There are 15 residues in the CDR3. The full variable domain, with the rest looked up from reference TRBV7-9 and TRBJ2-2, is DTGVSQNPRHKITKRGQNVTFRCDPISEHNRLYWYRQTLGQGPEFLTYFQNEAQLEKSRLLSDRFSAERPKGSFSTLEIQRTEQGDSAMYLCASSLPRTDTGELFFGEGSRLTVL.